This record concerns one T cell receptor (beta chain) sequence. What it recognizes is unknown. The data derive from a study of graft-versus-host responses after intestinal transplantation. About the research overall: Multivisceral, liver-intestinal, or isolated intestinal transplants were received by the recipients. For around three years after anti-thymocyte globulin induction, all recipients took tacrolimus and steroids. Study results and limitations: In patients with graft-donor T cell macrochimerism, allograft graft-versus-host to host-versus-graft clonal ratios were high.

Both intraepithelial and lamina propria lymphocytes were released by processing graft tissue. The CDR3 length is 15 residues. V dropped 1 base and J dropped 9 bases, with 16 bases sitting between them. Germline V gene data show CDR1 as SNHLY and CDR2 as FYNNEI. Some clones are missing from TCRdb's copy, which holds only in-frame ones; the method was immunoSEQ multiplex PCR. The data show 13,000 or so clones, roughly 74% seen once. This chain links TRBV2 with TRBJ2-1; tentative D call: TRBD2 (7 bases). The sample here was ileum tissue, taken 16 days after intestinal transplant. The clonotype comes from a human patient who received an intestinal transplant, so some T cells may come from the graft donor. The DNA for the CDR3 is TGTGCCAGCAGTGAAGTACTAGCGAGAGGGGGTGAGCAGTTCTTC. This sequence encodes CASSEVLARGGEQFF.